Below are 11 T cell receptor beta chains sequenced from a single sample in a study of shared clonotypes between healthy human individuals. Repertoires were generated with immunoSEQ multiplex PCR, while TCRdb's copy carries only in-frame clones and drops some. The sample has about a million clones; roughly 80% are singletons. Material: memory CD4+ T cells from PBMCs. Described subset: CD45RA-negative fraction. These receptors were taken from a man aged 18 to 35 in good health. Some clones in this sample may be carry-over from other donors' samples.

For this clone: Within the sample, other DNA sequences also encode this same CDR3. The rearrangement uses TRBV5-1 and TRBJ2-2; D unresolved. V was shortened by 4 bases and J by 6 bases, with 7 bases between the two germline ends. The CDR3 is made up of 12 amino acids. Germline V lookup: CDR1 SGHRS, CDR2 YFSETQ. CDR3 sequence (DNA): TGCGCCAGCAGCCCTGTTCCCGGGGAGCTGTTTTTT. It translates to CASSPVPGELFF.

The chain carries TRBV11-2 and TRBJ2-1; a weak D match, TRBD2 (5 bases). V was cut by 1 base and J by 3 bases, with 10 bases left in between. The CDR3 contains 15 residues. Germline V gives CDR1 SGHAT, CDR2 FQNNGV. CDR3 loop: CASSLVFGDYNEQFF. The CDR3 DNA reads TGTGCCAGCAGCTTAGTCTTCGGGGACTACAATGAGCAGTTCTTC. Complete variable domain (other parts from reference TRBV11-2 and TRBJ2-1): EAGVAQSPRYKIIEKRQSVAFWCNPISGHATLYWYQQILGQGPKLLIQFQNNGVVDDSQLPKDRFSAERLKGVDSTLKIQPAKLEDSAVYLCASSLVFGDYNEQFFGPGTRLTVL.

The rearrangement uses TRBV7-9 and TRBJ2-7; TRBD1 is a possible D gene (6 bases). CDR1 and CDR2 (germline): SEHNR, FQNEAQ (reference sequence). V shed 5 bases and J shed 4 bases, with 9 bases lying between them. CDR3 length equals 12 residues. The CDR3 DNA is TGTGCCAGCAGCCGAGGACAGTACGAGCAGTACTTC. Its translation is CASSRGQYEQYF.

The rearrangement uses TRBV10-3 and TRBJ1-1, with unresolved D. This CDR3 spans 13 amino acids. Trimming pared 6 bases from V and 4 bases from J, leaving 12 bases between. Per the germline V gene, CDR1 is ENHRY and CDR2 is SYGVKD. In DNA form, the CDR3 reads TGTGCCATCAGGACAAGGGAGATCACTGAAGCTTTCTTT. It yields the protein CAIRTREITEAFF.

This chain's CDR3 is CASSQGPGLIAKNIQYF. CDR3 DNA: TGCGCCAGCAGCCAAGGTCCGGGACTGATAGCCAAAAACATTCAGTACTTC. The V call is TRBV4-1, the J call TRBJ2-4; TRBD2 is a possible D gene (6 bases). V was cut by 1 base and J by 0 bases, with 13 bases left in between. The CDR3 length is 17 residues. Looked up from germline, CDR1 is MGHRA and CDR2 is YSYEKL.

The chain is built from TRBV5-1 and TRBJ2-1, with TRBD2 matching over 13 bases. This CDR3 is built from 17 residues. V trimming: 3 bases; J trimming: 6 bases; junction bases outside the gene matches: 9. Looked up from germline, CDR1 is SGHRS and CDR2 is YFSETQ. The CDR3 DNA sequence: TGCGCCAGCAGCTCCCGCGCTAGGACTAGCGGGAGCAATGAGCAGTTCTTC. It yields the protein CASSSRARTSGSNEQFF.

This chain links TRBV5-1 with TRBJ2-1, with TRBD2 matching 8 bases. This CDR3 spans 17 amino acids. Unmatched junction bases numbered 12, after V lost 3 bases and J lost 4 bases. Germline loops: CDR1 SGHRS, CDR2 YFSETQ. CDR3 loop: CASSSPFSGGLYNEQFF. The CDR3 DNA reads TGCGCCAGCAGCTCCCCGTTCAGCGGGGGCTTATACAATGAGCAGTTCTTC. Full variable domain (outside the CDR3, taken from reference TRBV5-1 and TRBJ2-1): KAGVTQTPRYLIKTRGQQVTLSCSPISGHRSVSWYQQTPGQGLQFLFEYFSETQRNKGNFPGRFSGRQFSNSRSEMNVSTLELGDSALYLCASSSPFSGGLYNEQFFGPGTRLTVL.

Remarks on this clone: Other DNA sequences from this sample encode an identical CDR3 as well. The chain joins TRBV6-1 to TRBJ2-7; maybe TRBD2 (5 bases). The germline V gene encodes CDR1 MNHNS and CDR2 SASEGT. The V end lost 6 bases, the J end lost 3 bases, and 12 bases lay between the germline ends. The CDR3 is 13 amino acids. CDR3 loop: CASSESRGYEQYF. The CDR3 DNA reads as TGTGCCAGCAGCGAAAGTCGGGGCTACGAGCAGTACTTC.

The rearrangement uses TRBV28 and TRBJ2-5; 10 positions match TRBD1. Looked up from germline, CDR1 is MDHEN and CDR2 is SYDVKM. The CDR3 spans 14 residues. V shed 8 bases and J 4 bases; nucleotides not matched to a gene: 7. CDR3 in amino acids: CASSTGQGTETQYF. The CDR3 coding sequence is TGTGCCAGCTCAACGGGACAGGGGACAGAGACCCAGTACTTC. Complete variable domain (other parts from reference TRBV28 and TRBJ2-5): DVKVTQSSRYLVKRTGEKVFLECVQDMDHENMFWYRQDPGLGLRLIYFSYDVKMKEKGDIPEGYSVSREKKERFSLILESASTNQTSMYLCASSTGQGTETQYFGPGTRLLVL.

V gene TRBV5-1 combines with J gene TRBJ1-2; D may be TRBD1 (6 bases). V dropped 4 bases and J dropped 5 bases, with 12 bases sitting between them. Germline loops: CDR1 SGHRS, CDR2 YFSETQ. The CDR3 runs to 13 residues. CDR3 nucleotides: TGCGCCAGCAGCCAACAGGGTGGTTATGGCTACACCTTC. Its translation is CASSQQGGYGYTF.

As concerns this clone: The sample has other DNA sequences that encode this CDR3 too. The CDR3 DNA is TGTGCCAGCAGTTTATGGGCAGGGGGAGGGGAGACCCAGTACTTC. This gives the protein CASSLWAGGGETQYF. The J gene is TRBJ2-5, the V gene TRBV27; D is possibly TRBD1 or TRBD2 (7 bases each). Trimming stripped 1 base from V and 5 bases from J, with 14 bases between. Per the germline V gene, CDR1 is MNHEY and CDR2 is SMNVEV (reference sequence). This CDR3 is 15 amino acids long.